This entry lists 6 T cell receptor beta chains sequenced from one sample in a study of blood T cells in healthy people across ages. Combining a sample-barcoded 5' primer with a J-beta primer mix, a second PCR ran for 7 to 11 cycles. TCRdb itself ran the 5' RACE reads through MiXCR, one entry per CDR3 protein. The sample lists about a million distinct CDR3 sequences; roughly two fifths were seen once. The sequencing sample was made of blood. These receptors all come from a young man in good health.

The table lists this clonotype with a count of one. This sequence joins TRBV7-2 and TRBJ2-3, with a tentative D call TRBD1 (6 bases). CDR1 is SGHTA, CDR2 FQGNSA, per germline. The germline V and J ends were trimmed by 5 bases and 7 bases, with 13 bases remaining between them. The CDR3 runs 13 residues. The CDR3 reads CASSAGRDNTQYF. The CDR3 nucleotides are TGTGCCAGCAGCGCGGGCCGGGACAATACGCAGTATTTT.

As regards this clonotype: Compared with germline, one end of the junction differs, possibly owing to a read error. The chain links TRBV2 to TRBJ2-1; D unclear. The CDR3 runs to 13 residues. The germline CDR1 and CDR2 sequences are SNHLY and FYNNEI. Here the CDR3 reads CANSELENNEQFF. DNA for the CDR3: TGTGCCAACAGTGAACTCGAGAACAATGAGCAGTTCTTC. Complete variable domain (other parts from reference TRBV2 and TRBJ2-1): EPEVTQTPSHQVTQMGQEVILRCVPISNHLYFYWYRQILGQKVEFLVSFYNNEISEKSEIFDDQFSVERPDGSNFTLKIRSTKLEDSAMYFCANSELENNEQFFGPGTRLTVL.

Many counts were recorded for this clonotype. This chain uses TRBV10-3 with TRBJ2-5; no firm D call. Deletions cut 3 bases from V and 1 base from J, with 6 bases between. CDR1 and CDR2 (germline): ENHRY, SYGVKD. This CDR3 has 13 amino acids. CDR3 sequence reads: CAISDKVQETQYF. CDR3 nucleotides: TGTGCCATCAGTGATAAGGTCCAAGAGACCCAGTACTTC.

CDR3 DNA sequence: TGTGCCAGCAGCTTAACGGGGCGCCCTTCCTACAATGAGCAGTACTTC. This sequence encodes CASSLTGRPSYNEQYF. The V gene is TRBV7-3, the J gene TRBJ2-5; D may be TRBD1 (5 bases). Germline CDR1 is SGHTA and CDR2 is FQGTGA. V was clipped by 0 bases and J by 11 bases, with 22 bases between them. CDR3 length: 16 residues. The variable domain in full, completed from reference TRBV7-3 and TRBJ2-5, reads GAGVSQTPSNKVTEKGKYVELRCDPISGHTALYWYRQSLGQGPEFLIYFQGTGAADDSGLPNDRFFAVRPEGSVSTLKIQRTERGDSAVYLCASSLTGRPSYNEQYFGPGTRLLVL.

The rearrangement uses TRBV18 and TRBJ1-5; D possibly corresponds to TRBD1 (5 bases). The CDR3 runs 13 residues. V was trimmed by 6 bases and J by 11 bases, leaving 17 bases between them. Germline V CDR1 and CDR2: KGHSH, LQKENI. DNA of the CDR3: TGTGCCAGCTCGACCGGGACGAAATCAGCCCAGCATTTT. Residues: CASSTGTKSAQHF.

This chain uses TRBV29-1 with TRBJ2-7; the D gene is possibly TRBD1 (5 bases). Germline assignment: CDR1 SQVTM and CDR2 ANQGSEA. V was cut by 4 bases and J by 3 bases, with 7 bases left in between. The CDR3 length is 11 residues. The CDR3 DNA reads TGCAGCGTTGGCGACAGCTACGAGCAGTACTTC. Amino acid sequence: CSVGDSYEQYF.